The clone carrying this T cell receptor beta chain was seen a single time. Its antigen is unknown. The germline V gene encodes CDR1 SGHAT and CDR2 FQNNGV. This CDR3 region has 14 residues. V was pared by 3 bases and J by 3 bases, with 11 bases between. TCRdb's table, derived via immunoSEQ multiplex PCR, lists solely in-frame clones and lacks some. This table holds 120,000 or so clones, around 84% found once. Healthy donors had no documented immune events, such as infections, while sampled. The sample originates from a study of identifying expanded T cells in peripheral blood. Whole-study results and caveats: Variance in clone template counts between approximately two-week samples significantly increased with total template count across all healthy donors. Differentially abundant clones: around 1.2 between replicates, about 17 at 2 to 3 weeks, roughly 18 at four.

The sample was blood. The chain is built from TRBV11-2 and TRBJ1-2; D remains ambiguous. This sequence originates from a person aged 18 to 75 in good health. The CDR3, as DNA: TGTGCCAGCAGCTTGCTCAGAACAGACTATGGCTACACCTTC. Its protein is CASSLLRTDYGYTF.